One sample yielded the 12 T cell receptor beta chains listed below, sequenced in a study of regulatory T cells in long-lasting Graves disease. The time point: newly diagnosed GD, antithyroid drugs for less than 3 months. Construction of the TCR library relied on RNA isolated from PBMCs. Building the TCR beta libraries relied on iRepertoire HTBI primers, and CDR3 regions underwent Arm-PCR. MiXCR was run by TCRdb on the multiplex PCR reads, yielding one entry per CDR3 protein. The table records about 430,000 distinct CDR3 sequences, 14% to 15% of them present only once. The data were also submitted as part of a second study, on T cells in Graves' hyperthyroidism and ophthalmopathy.

Sample: peripheral blood mononuclear cells (PBMCs), taken at new diagnosis, from a patient treated with antithyroid drugs. The receptor set was obtained from a woman aged 35 to 49 with Graves disease.

This clonotype has a count of ten or more. The V gene is TRBV29-1, the J gene TRBJ2-5; TRBD1 aligns across 11 bases. The CDR3 covers 15 residues. The germline V gene has CDR1 SQVTM and CDR2 ANQGSEA. With 8 bases clipped from V and 0 bases from J, the junction kept 8 bases outside the gene matches. The CDR3 loop is CSSGQGARNQETQYF. The CDR3 coding sequence is TGCAGCTCCGGACAGGGGGCGCGGAACCAAGAGACCCAGTACTTC.

The CDR3 DNA sequence: TGTGCCAGCAGTCCCCACAGGGGGGGGGAGCAGTTCTTC. It encodes CASSPHRGGEQFF. The chain has TRBV12-3 or TRBV12-4 and TRBJ2-1; tentatively, D is TRBD1 (8 bases). Trimming removed 5 bases at V and 10 bases at J, with 15 bases between. The CDR3 contains 13 residues.

This clonotype was observed at least ten times. The gene calls are TRBV10-3 and TRBJ2-1; TRBD1 aligns across 11 bases. The CDR3 has 12 residues. Germline loops: CDR1 ENHRY, CDR2 SYGVKD. The CDR3 loop is CAGQGAGNEQFF. DNA for the CDR3: TGTGCTGGACAGGGGGCTGGTAATGAGCAGTTCTTC.

The genes are TRBV20-1 and TRBJ1-5, with D uncertain. V dropped 3 bases and J dropped 0 bases, with 15 bases sitting between them. The CDR3 totals 16 residues. The V gene's germline CDR1 is DFQATT and CDR2 SNEGSKA (reference sequence). The CDR3 nucleotides read TGCAGTGCTAGCCGGTCGGCACTATATAGCAATCAGCCCCAGCATTTT. Its translation is CSASRSALYSNQPQHF.

In its sample, this clonotype was seen many times. The CDR3 DNA is TGTGCCAGCAGTTTAAGCTCTAGCGGCGGCACAGATACGCAGTATTTT. This translates into CASSLSSSGGTDTQYF. The chain carries TRBV12-3 or TRBV12-4 and TRBJ2-3; 7 bases agree with TRBD2. With V trimmed by 2 bases and J by 1 base, 6 bases remained unmatched. This CDR3 is 16 amino acids long.

This clonotype turned up a few times. V and J are TRBV20-1 and TRBJ2-7; 11 nucleotides line up with TRBD2. This CDR3 region has 14 residues. Trimming removed 6 bases from V and 2 bases from J; junction bases left unmatched: 6. Looked up from germline, CDR1 is DFQATT and CDR2 is SNEGSKA (reference sequence). This chain's CDR3 is CSAASGRPAYEQYF. The DNA for the CDR3 is TGCAGTGCAGCTAGCGGGAGGCCCGCCTACGAGCAGTACTTC.

There are many counts of this clonotype. This chain links TRBV27 with TRBJ2-3, with D maybe TRBD2 (5 bases). The CDR3 totals 15 residues. CDR1 is MNHEY, CDR2 SMNVEV, per germline (reference sequence). With 4 bases removed from V and 2 bases from J, the gap between germline ends came to 13 bases. CDR3 in DNA: TGTGCCAGCAGTTGGCTGGAGCGGTACACAGATACGCAGTATTTT. Translating gives CASSWLERYTDTQYF.

Points on this clonotype: This may arise from a read error, as a much more abundant clone is one base away. The chain is built from TRBV28 and TRBJ2-5, with D unclear. CDR1 MDHEN and CDR2 SYDVKM come from the germline V gene. The CDR3 sequence is 15 residues long. The CDR3 loop reads CASRPWADGQETLYF. The CDR3 nucleotides are TGTGCCAGCAGGCCTTGGGCTGACGGTCAAGAGACCCTGTACTTC.

This clonotype was picked up many times. The rearrangement links TRBV19 to TRBJ1-2; 10 positions match TRBD1. The CDR3 is 14 residues long. V shed 1 base and J 6 bases; nucleotides not matched to a gene: 2. Germline CDR1 and CDR2: LNHDA and SQIVND (reference sequence). CDR3 DNA: TGTGCCAGTAGTATAGTTGACAGGGGGCATGGCTACACCTTC. Translating it yields CASSIVDRGHGYTF.

This clonotype was seen many times. J is TRBJ2-1 and V is TRBV11-2, with 7 bases aligning to TRBD1. The CDR3 spans 17 residues. V was clipped by 4 bases and J by 3 bases; unmatched bases: 12. From germline, CDR1 is SGHAT and CDR2 FQNNGV. The CDR3 sequence is CASSWNTGTEFYNEQFF. DNA for the CDR3: TGTGCCAGCAGCTGGAATACAGGGACAGAGTTCTACAATGAGCAGTTCTTC.

This clonotype was seen ten or more times. This chain links TRBV28 with TRBJ2-2, with TRBD1 identical over 7 bases. The germline V gene has CDR1 MDHEN and CDR2 SYDVKM. The CDR3 spans 16 residues. J was trimmed by 4 bases and V by 3 bases; bases with no gene match: 8. The CDR3 is CASSFPRQGGTGELFF. CDR3 nucleotide sequence: TGTGCCAGCAGTTTTCCGAGACAGGGTGGCACCGGGGAGCTGTTTTTT.

At least ten counts were recorded for this clonotype. The V gene is TRBV27, the J gene TRBJ2-5; D might be TRBD2 (6 bases). Trimming took off 3 bases at V and 4 bases at J, with 15 bases between the two ends. This CDR3 contains 15 residues. Germline loops: CDR1 MNHEY, CDR2 SMNVEV (reference sequence). The CDR3 DNA is TGTGCCAGCAGTTTTGCGGGGAGCCTGGGAGAGACCCAGTACTTC. As protein: CASSFAGSLGETQYF.